Listed below are T cell receptor beta chains from one sample, sequenced in a study of blood T cell repertoires in COVID-19. Produced via immunoSEQ multiplex PCR; TCRdb's table is partial and in-frame only. The sample consists of some 180,000 clones, approximately 88% of them appearing once. Sample: peripheral blood. The receptors come from a woman aged 40 to 55 with COVID-19, enrolled during active disease. The CDR3 runs from the conserved cysteine through the conserved F or W. A D gene is named only where the DNA matches it firmly. Clone size is not always given. Where it is, it says once, few, many or a class for expanded clones.

V,D,size,J,DNA,CDR3
TRBV6-5,TRBD2,few,TRBJ2-7,TGTGCCAGCAGATCTAGCGGGGGATCCTACGAGCAGTACTTC,CASRSSGGSYEQYF
TRBV10-3,-,-,TRBJ2-2,TGTGCCATCCAAGCTGTCAACACCGGGGAGCTGTTTTTT,CAIQAVNTGELFF
TRBV5-5,-,-,TRBJ2-2,TGTGCCAGCAGCCTCAGGGGCCCCCAATGGGGCACCGGGGAGCTGTTTTTT,CASSLRGPQWGTGELFF
TRBV19,-,once,TRBJ1-3,TGTGCCAGTAGTATATGGGCCTCTGGAAACACCATATATTTT,CASSIWASGNTIYF
TRBV19,-,once,TRBJ2-7,TGTGCCAGTAGTATTTCCAGGGTGTACGAGCAGTACTTC,CASSISRVYEQYF
TRBV15,-,-,TRBJ2-7,TGTGCCACCAGCATAGTTGGCGAGCAGTACTTC,CATSIVGEQYF
TRBV19,TRBD2,-,TRBJ2-3,TGTGCCAGTAGTATTCAACGGGGGGGCCGTACAGATACGCAGTATTTT,CASSIQRGGRTDTQYF
TRBV12-5,TRBD1,-,TRBJ1-4,TGTGCTAGTGGTTTGGGACAGGGGAAATTGACGACTAATGAAAAACTGTTTTTT,CASGLGQGKLTTNEKLFF
TRBV10-1,TRBD1,-,TRBJ2-7,TGCGCCAGCTGTACAGGGGTGCTCCCTAATTACGAGCAGTACTTC,CASCTGVLPNYEQYF
TRBV19,-,-,TRBJ2-5,TGTGCCAGTAGTATAGGAGGGGGAGTAGCCGAAGAGACCCAGTACTTC,CASSIGGGVAEETQYF
TRBV19,TRBD1,-,TRBJ2-1,TGTGCCAGTAGTATGGACAGGGGCAATGAGCAGTTCTTC,CASSMDRGNEQFF
TRBV29-1,-,few,TRBJ1-2,TGCAGCGTTGAAAGGGGGTCGGGCTATGGCTACACCTTC,CSVERGSGYGYTF
TRBV6-6,-,-,TRBJ1-1,TGTGCCAGCAGAATCTCTGGGGGCCCGAACACTGAAGCTTTCTTT,CASRISGGPNTEAFF
TRBV4-1,-,-,TRBJ2-7,TGCGCCAGCAGCCAAGAGGGGCTTCTCTACGAGCAGTACTTC,CASSQEGLLYEQYF
TRBV19,TRBD1,-,TRBJ1-5,TGTGCCAGTAGGACAGGGGTATGGGATCAGCCCCAGCATTTT,CASRTGVWDQPQHF
TRBV5-1,-,-,TRBJ2-7,TGCGCCAGCAGCCCCTCTAGAGCAAGGCTCTACGAGCAGTACTTC,CASSPSRARLYEQYF
TRBV5-1,-,many,TRBJ1-2,TGCGCCAGCAGTTCCGGGACACCGACCGGCTACACCTTC,CASSSGTPTGYTF
TRBV9,TRBD1,-,TRBJ1-2,TGTGCCAGCAGCGTAGGGCAGGGGGGCCTAAACTATGGCTACACCTTC,CASSVGQGGLNYGYTF
TRBV7-2,-,-,TRBJ1-4,TGTGCCAGCAGCTTTCCCAGAATTAATGAAAAACTGTTTTTT,CASSFPRINEKLFF
TRBV27,TRBD1,-,TRBJ2-3,TGTGCCAGCAGTCCGGGACAGAACACAGATACGCAGTATTTT,CASSPGQNTDTQYF
TRBV19,TRBD1,-,TRBJ1-2,TGTGCCAGTAGTTACCAACCGGGACAGATTATCAACTATGGCTACACCTTC,CASSYQPGQIINYGYTF
TRBV9,-,-,TRBJ2-3,TGTGCCAGCAGCGTACCGATCGGCGGGTTCGACACGGATACGCAGTATTTT,CASSVPIGGFDTDTQYF
TRBV6-4,-,-,TRBJ2-2,TGTGCCAGCAGACCGGAGCCGAACACCGGGGAGCTGTTTTTT,CASRPEPNTGELFF
TRBV5-5,-,-,TRBJ2-7,TGTGCCAGCAGCCAAATCAACGAGCAGTACTTC,CASSQINEQYF
TRBV5-1,TRBD1,few,TRBJ1-6,TGCGCCAGCAGCTTGCGGGACAGGGGTGATTCACCCCTCCACTTT,CASSLRDRGDSPLHF
TRBV25-1,TRBD1,-,TRBJ2-5,TGTGCCAGCAGTGGCGGGACAGGGGGCCGAGAGACCCAGTACTTC,CASSGGTGGRETQYF
TRBV6-6,-,many,TRBJ1-3,TGTGCCAGCAGAACAGGACGACCGAGCTCTGGAAACACCATATATTTT,CASRTGRPSSGNTIYF
TRBV7-2,TRBD2,-,TRBJ2-2,TGTGCCAGCAGCACAACCGGGACTAGCAAGGCCGGGGAGCTGTTTTTT,CASSTTGTSKAGELFF
TRBV2,-,-,TRBJ2-7,TGTGCCAGCATCCGCAGGCGGGGAGGATACGAGCAGTACTTC,CASIRRRGGYEQYF
TRBV4-2,-,-,TRBJ1-2,TGTGCCAGCAGCCAACCGCATTTCAGGGATTTGAACTATGGCTACACCTTC,CASSQPHFRDLNYGYTF
TRBV7-6,-,-,TRBJ2-1,TGTGCCAGCAGCTTATCAGCAGGGCCTCTCTACAATGAGCAGTTCTTC,CASSLSAGPLYNEQFF
TRBV9,-,-,TRBJ2-1,TGTGCCAGCAGCGTAGAGCGGAATGAGCAGTTCTTC,CASSVERNEQFF
TRBV15,-,-,TRBJ2-3,TGTGCCACCAGCAGAGATCGTAGTAACACAGATACGCAGTATTTT,CATSRDRSNTDTQYF
TRBV5-4,-,-,TRBJ2-5,TGTGCCAGCAGCCGGGAGACTACAGAAGAGACCCAGTACTTC,CASSRETTEETQYF
TRBV18,-,-,TRBJ2-7,TGTGCCAGCTCACCGACTTCCTACGAGCAGTACTTC,CASSPTSYEQYF
TRBV19,TRBD1,-,TRBJ1-4,TGTGCCAGTAGTACAGGGACAGGGTATGAAAAACTGTTTTTT,CASSTGTGYEKLFF
TRBV7-9,-,-,TRBJ1-3,TGTGCCAGCATCTTCAGCCACAGTGGAAACACCATATATTTT,CASIFSHSGNTIYF
TRBV5-1,-,-,TRBJ2-7,TGCGCCAGCATAGAATGGGGCATGCCTGAGGACGAGCAGTACTTC,CASIEWGMPEDEQYF
TRBV4-1,-,-,TRBJ1-4,TGCGCCAGCAGCCAACGGTCAACTAATGAAAAACTGTTTTTT,CASSQRSTNEKLFF
TRBV6-4,TRBD2,few,TRBJ2-3,TGTGCCAGCAGTGAGTCGGGGGGAAGCGATACGCAGTATTTT,CASSESGGSDTQYF
TRBV19,TRBD1,-,TRBJ2-2,TGTGCCAGTAGTCGGACAGGGACAGGTCCGAACACCGGGGAGCTGTTTTTT,CASSRTGTGPNTGELFF
TRBV27,-,-,TRBJ1-5,TGTGCCAGCAGTTTATATACAGGGAGCTCGGTTCAGCCCCAGCATTTT,CASSLYTGSSVQPQHF
TRBV14,TRBD1,-,TRBJ1-2,TGTGCCAGCAGCCAGAAGCGGACAGGGGGTGGCTACACCTTC,CASSQKRTGGGYTF
TRBV5-1,-,-,TRBJ2-7,TGCGCCAGCAGCTTGGGTGCAAGCGACTCCTACGAGCAGTACTTC,CASSLGASDSYEQYF
TRBV3-1/TRBV3-2,TRBD2,-,TRBJ2-2,TGTGCCAGCAGCCAAGGGGCTAGCGGGAGTCGCGTCGACACCGGGGAGCTGTTTTTT,CASSQGASGSRVDTGELFF
TRBV29-1,-,-,TRBJ1-5,TGCAGCGTTGTAAAGGCGCGAGGGCCAGGGGAGAGCCAGCCCCAGCATTTT,CSVVKARGPGESQPQHF
TRBV27,-,-,TRBJ1-5,TGTGCCAGCAGTTCGGGGGGACGGCGGCGCAATCAGCCCCAGCATTTT,CASSSGGRRRNQPQHF
TRBV9,TRBD1,-,TRBJ2-2,TGTGCCAGCAGCGTAGAAGAGACAGGGTACACCGGGGAGCTGTTTTTT,CASSVEETGYTGELFF
TRBV7-3,TRBD2,-,TRBJ2-1,TGTGCCAGCAGCTCGGTCAGCGGGAGCCGATACAATGAGCAGTTCTTC,CASSSVSGSRYNEQFF
TRBV5-4,TRBD2,-,TRBJ2-7,TGTGCCAGCAGCTTTGGGAGTAGCGGGACCAGCTACGAGCAGTACTTC,CASSFGSSGTSYEQYF
TRBV24-1,-,-,TRBJ1-3,TGTGCCACCAGCTGGGGGGACACCATATATTTT,CATSWGDTIYF
TRBV10-3,-,-,TRBJ1-2,TGTGCCTCCACGATGCTAGCTAACTATGGCTACACCTTC,CASTMLANYGYTF
TRBV10-1,TRBD1,few,TRBJ2-2,TGCGCCAGCAGTGCGGGACAGGGAAACACCGGGGAGCTGTTTTTT,CASSAGQGNTGELFF